Below are 12 T cell receptor beta chains sequenced from a single sample in a study of a mutant IDH1 vaccine in newly diagnosed glioma. The antigens these receptors bind are not known. Time point: week 11, during vaccination. Each dose of the vaccine consisted of 300 ug of mutant IDH1 20-mer peptide, with topical imiquimod. Using immunoSEQ multiplex PCR, the repertoire was profiled, and TCRdb retains in-frame clones only, with some absent. The sample holds some 52,000 clones; more than 85% are singletons and the top ten take 2% to 2.5%. Source: PBMCs, taken from a glioma patient whose treatment included an IDH1 peptide vaccine. The source of these receptors is a man between 45 and 60 years old with glioma.

This chain connects TRBV2 to TRBJ1-1, with a possible D match to TRBD1 (6 bases). CDR1 is SNHLY and CDR2 is FYNNEI in the germline V gene. This CDR3 is built from 14 residues. With 4 bases removed from V and 4 bases from J, the gap between germline ends came to 13 bases. The CDR3 DNA reads as TGTGCCAGCAGTGTATCGAGACAGGTCACTGAAGCTTTCTTT. Translating it yields CASSVSRQVTEAFF.

The genes are TRBV5-1 and TRBJ2-5; 8 bases fit TRBD1. Losses at the gene ends were 4 bases for V and 5 bases for J; bases not matched to a gene: 13. The germline V gene encodes CDR1 SGHRS and CDR2 YFSETQ. The CDR3 sequence is 16 residues long. The CDR3 DNA follows: TGCGCCAGCAGCACCCCGGGCAGGGGGCGTCAGGAGACCCAGTACTTC. Amino acid sequence: CASSTPGRGRQETQYF.

The genes are TRBV4-3 and TRBJ1-5; no reliable D call. In germline, CDR1 is LGHNA, CDR2 YSLEER. CDR3 length equals 15 residues. V lost 4 bases and J lost 2, with 12 bases in between. The CDR3 spells CASSPKVLGNQPQHF. DNA of the CDR3: TGCGCCAGCAGCCCCAAGGTTCTCGGCAATCAGCCCCAGCATTTT.

The rearrangement joins TRBV6-1 to TRBJ1-2; TRBD1 is a possible D gene (6 bases). Germline-derived CDR1 and CDR2 are MNHNS and SASEGT. V shed 6 bases and J shed 4 bases, with 12 bases lying between them. This CDR3 has 13 residues. The CDR3 DNA follows: TGTGCCAGCAGCCAGGGACACCGCTATGGCTACACCTTC. Its translation: CASSQGHRYGYTF.

This rearrangement joins TRBV11-1 to TRBJ2-1; D gene unclear. V was shortened by 1 base and J by 6 bases, with 13 bases between the two germline ends. Germline V lookup: CDR1 SGHAT, CDR2 FQDESV (reference sequence). This CDR3 is built from 15 residues. The CDR3 sequence is CASSLVRLSSNEQFF. DNA for the CDR3: TGTGCCAGCAGCTTAGTACGGCTCTCCAGCAATGAGCAGTTCTTC.

The chain has TRBV29-1 and TRBJ2-7; 10 nucleotides agree with TRBD2. Losses at the gene ends were 4 bases for V and 4 bases for J; bases not matched to a gene: 4. The germline CDR1 and CDR2 sequences are SQVTM and ANQGSEA. The CDR3 runs to 13 residues. DNA for the CDR3: TGCAGCGTTGTTAGCGGGAGGAGTTACGAGCAGTACTTC. Amino acids: CSVVSGRSYEQYF.

This rearrangement joins TRBV4-3 to TRBJ1-1; D may be TRBD1 (6 bases). Trimming pared 0 bases from V and 5 bases from J, leaving 19 bases between. The CDR3 runs 17 residues. Germline V CDR1 and CDR2: LGHNA, YSLEER. The CDR3 bases are TGCGCCAGCAGCCAAGATTGGATAGGACAGAGGGGGACTGAAGCTTTCTTT. It specifies CASSQDWIGQRGTEAFF.

This clone was recorded a few times. The CDR3 region is CASSATGGVTDTQYF. CDR3 in DNA: TGTGCCAGCAGCGCAACGGGGGGGGTCACAGATACGCAGTATTTT. The chain carries TRBV7-2 and TRBJ2-3, with 8 bases lining up with TRBD2. The V and J ends lost 5 bases and 2 bases, in that order; junction bases with no gene match: 6. CDR3 length: 15 amino acids. Germline V lookup: CDR1 SGHTA, CDR2 FQGNSA.

The genes are TRBV10-3 and TRBJ2-5; the D is unclear. Looked up from germline, CDR1 is ENHRY and CDR2 is SYGVKD. Trimming removed 4 bases from V and 5 bases from J, with 17 bases in between. This CDR3 comprises 15 residues. The CDR3 sequence is CAISGLNRGRETQYF. The CDR3 nucleotides are TGTGCCATCAGTGGTCTTAACAGAGGTAGGGAGACCCAGTACTTC.

The DNA of the CDR3 is TGTGCCAGCAGCTTAGGGCTATTGGGCCGGGAGACCCAGTACTTC. Protein sequence: CASSLGLLGRETQYF. The chain is built from TRBV11-2 and TRBJ2-5, with D hard to call. CDR1 is SGHAT and CDR2 is FQNNGV in the germline V gene. V lost 1 base and J lost 5, with 14 bases in between. CDR3 size: 15 residues.

The genes are TRBV28 and TRBJ1-2; no reliable D call. The V and J ends lost 3 bases and 4 bases respectively, with 9 bases between them. The CDR3 is 13 residues long. The germline gives CDR1 MDHEN, CDR2 SYDVKM. This CDR3 is CASSFSGTYGYTF. The DNA for the CDR3 is TGTGCCAGCAGTTTTTCCGGAACCTATGGCTACACCTTC.

The chain carries TRBV30 and TRBJ1-2; TRBD1 might be the D (5 bases). The CDR3 sequence is 14 residues long. The V end was cut by 4 bases, the J end by 4 bases, with 16 bases between. Germline V gene sequence: CDR1 GTSNPN, CDR2 SVGIG (reference sequence). CDR3 bases: TGTGCCTGGACATCGCTCGTCGGGGCCTATGGCTACACCTTC. Its protein product is CAWTSLVGAYGYTF.